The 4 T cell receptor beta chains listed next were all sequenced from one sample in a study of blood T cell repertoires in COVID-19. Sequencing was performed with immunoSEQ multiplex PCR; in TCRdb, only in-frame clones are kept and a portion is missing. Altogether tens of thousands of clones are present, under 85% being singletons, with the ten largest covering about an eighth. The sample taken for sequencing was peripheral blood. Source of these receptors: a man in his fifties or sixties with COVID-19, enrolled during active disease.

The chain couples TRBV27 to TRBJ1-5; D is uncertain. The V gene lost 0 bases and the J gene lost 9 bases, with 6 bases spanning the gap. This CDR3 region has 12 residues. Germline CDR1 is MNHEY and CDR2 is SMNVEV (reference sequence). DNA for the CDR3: TGTGCCAGCAGTTTATCGAGCGGGCCCCAGCATTTT. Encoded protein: CASSLSSGPQHF.

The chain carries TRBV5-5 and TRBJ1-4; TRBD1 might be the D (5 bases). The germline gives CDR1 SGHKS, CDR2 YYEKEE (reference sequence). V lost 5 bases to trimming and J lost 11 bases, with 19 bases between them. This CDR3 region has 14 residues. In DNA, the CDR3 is TGTGCCAGCAGTTCCGGGACGGCGGAGGGGAAACTGTTTTTT. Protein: CASSSGTAEGKLFF.

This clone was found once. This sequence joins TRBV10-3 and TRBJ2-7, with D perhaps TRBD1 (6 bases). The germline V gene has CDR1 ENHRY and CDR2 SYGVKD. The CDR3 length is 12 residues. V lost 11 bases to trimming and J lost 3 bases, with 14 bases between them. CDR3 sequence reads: CAARDNLYEQYF. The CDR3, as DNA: TGTGCCGCACGGGACAACCTCTACGAGCAGTACTTC.

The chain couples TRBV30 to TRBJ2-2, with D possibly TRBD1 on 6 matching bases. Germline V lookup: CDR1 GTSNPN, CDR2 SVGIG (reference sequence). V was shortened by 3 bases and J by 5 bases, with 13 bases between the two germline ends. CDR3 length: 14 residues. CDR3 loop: CAWRAQGRTGELFF. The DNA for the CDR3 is TGTGCCTGGAGGGCACAGGGTCGGACCGGGGAGCTGTTTTTT.